The clone carrying this T cell receptor beta chain was seen many times. These data belong to a study of patients and donors after allogeneic stem cell transplantation. A single record per CDR3 protein comes from TCRdb applying MiXCR to the RT-PCR reads. The table has approximately 33,000 distinct CDR3 sequences, nearly 7% seen once. The sequence was obtained from a human donor who was either an allogeneic HSCT recipient or a stem cell or donor lymphocyte infusion donor (not recorded which). It is not recorded whose cells these are; they may come from a transplant donor. The sample comprised blood, either unsorted or a sorted T cell fraction (not recorded which).

CDR3 loop: CASMGRYSGNTIYF. CDR3 DNA sequence: TGTGCCAGCATGGGTCGCTACTCTGGAAACACCATATATTTT. The chain uses TRBV6-2 or TRBV6-3 and TRBJ1-3; D gene uncertain. Germline CDR1 and CDR2: MNHEY and SVGEGT. The length of the CDR3 is 14 residues. Trimming stripped 7 bases from V and 0 bases from J, with 10 bases between.